Sequencing of this T cell receptor (beta chain) was carried out in a study of technical replicates of blood from several donors. Method: immunoSEQ multiplex PCR; TCRdb's copy keeps in-frame clones and lacks some. The data contain 75,000 to 95,000 clones, around 90% of them singletons. Trimming took 4 bases from V and 4 from J, leaving 17 bases between them. The CDR3 consists of 15 residues. Germline CDR1 and CDR2: WNHNN and SYGVQD (reference sequence). The sequence derives from a human donor in good health. Sequences were obtained from T cells isolated from PBMCs. The J gene is TRBJ2-7, the V gene TRBV10-1, with a possible D match to TRBD2 (6 bases). CDR3 in amino acids: CASSVRTNRGYEQYF. In nucleotides, the CDR3 is TGCGCCAGCAGTGTAAGGACTAATCGAGGGTACGAGCAGTACTTC.